This TCR beta chain originates from a study of technical replicates of blood from four donors. Here immunoSEQ multiplex PCR was the method, and the copy in TCRdb shows in-frame clones only, minus some. The sample has some 12,000 clones; about 91% are singletons. This CDR3 contains 16 residues. Germline V gives CDR1 SEHNR, CDR2 FQNEAQ (reference sequence). Trimming left V 3 bases short and J 6 bases short, with 17 bases between. This chain joins TRBV7-9 and TRBJ1-4; D is uncertain. The clonotype was recovered from a human donor in good health. Sequenced input: PBMCs. Here the CDR3 DNA reads TGTGCCAGCAGCTTTCCCCTCGACGGCGGGGATGAAAAACTGTTTTTT. It translates to CASSFPLDGGDEKLFF.